The 25 T cell receptor beta chains listed next were all sequenced from one sample in a study of Ad26.COV2.S vaccination and SARS-CoV-2 variants. Sequencing used immunoSEQ multiplex PCR; TCRdb keeps in-frame clones, though not all of them. The sample contains approximately 300,000 clones, around 84% of which appear only once. Regarding treatment: roughly 20 received Ad26.COV2.S at low or high dose, single or two shots; 5 received placebo; per-sample allocation not given. Sample collection was performed on day 63 after the first vaccine or placebo injection. The sample here was peripheral blood, taken in a trial of Ad26.COV2.S vaccine versus placebo. These receptors were taken from a person between 18 and 65 years old who received the Ad26.COV2.S COVID-19 vaccine or a placebo.

The rearrangement links TRBV5-1 to TRBJ2-5; D unclear. Germline assignment: CDR1 SGHRS and CDR2 YFSETQ. Trimming pared 0 bases from V and 5 bases from J, leaving 11 bases between. This CDR3 has 14 amino acids. CDR3: CASSLVGSMETQYF. The CDR3, as DNA: TGCGCCAGCAGCTTGGTAGGCAGTATGGAGACCCAGTACTTC.

This sequence joins TRBV4-3 and TRBJ2-7; D is unresolved. The V and J ends lost 0 bases and 3 bases respectively, with 12 bases between them. Germline loops: CDR1 LGHNA, CDR2 YSLEER. The CDR3 has 15 residues. The CDR3 here is CASSQDPATDYEQYF. The CDR3 DNA reads TGCGCCAGCAGCCAAGATCCGGCTACAGACTACGAGCAGTACTTC.

The gene calls are TRBV27 and TRBJ1-1; 10 nucleotides line up with TRBD1. This CDR3 has 16 amino acids. CDR1 and CDR2 from the germline V gene are MNHEY and SMNVEV (reference sequence). V shed 4 bases, J shed 3 bases, and the junction held 8 bases outside the gene matches. The CDR3 DNA follows: TGTGCCAGCAGTTCAGACAGGGGGCGAGGAGACACTGAAGCTTTCTTT. Encoded protein: CASSSDRGRGDTEAFF.

This chain uses TRBV30 with TRBJ1-2, with TRBD1 as a possible D gene (6 bases). The CDR3 is 12 amino acids. Trimming removed 1 base at V and 7 bases at J, with 10 bases between. Germline CDR1 GTSNPN, CDR2 SVGIG (reference sequence). CDR3 region: CAWSDRESGYTF. The CDR3 nucleotides are TGTGCCTGGAGTGACAGGGAGAGTGGCTACACCTTC.

This chain joins TRBV7-2 and TRBJ2-1, with 9 nucleotides matching TRBD1. V shed 8 bases, J shed 6 bases, and the junction held 11 bases outside the gene matches. This CDR3 has 15 amino acids. Per germline, CDR1 SGHTA and CDR2 FQGNSA. CDR3 residues: CASSLLGQGFNEQFF. The CDR3 coding sequence is TGTGCCAGCTCTCTTCTGGGACAGGGCTTCAATGAGCAGTTCTTC. Drawing the rest from reference TRBV7-2 and TRBJ2-1, the complete variable domain is GAGVSQSPSNKVTEKGKDVELRCDPISGHTALYWYRQSLGQGLEFLIYFQGNSAPDKSGLPSDRFSAERTGGSVSTLTIQRTQQEDSAVYLCASSLLGQGFNEQFFGPGTRLTVL.

This chain links TRBV6-5 with TRBJ2-2; possibly TRBD1 for D (6 bases). The V gene's germline CDR1 is MNHEY and CDR2 SVGAGI. Trimming pared 0 bases from V and 8 bases from J, leaving 13 bases between. This CDR3 has 15 amino acids. CDR3 amino acids: CASSYSIAGVGELFF. Written as DNA, the CDR3 is TGTGCCAGCAGTTACTCGATAGCAGGGGTGGGGGAGCTGTTTTTT.

V gene TRBV28 combines with J gene TRBJ1-5, with unresolved D. CDR1 MDHEN and CDR2 SYDVKM come from the germline V gene. The CDR3 runs to 12 residues. Deletions cut 7 bases from V and 3 bases from J, with 7 bases between. The CDR3 spells CASNINNQPQHF. CDR3 coding DNA: TGTGCCAGCAACATAAACAATCAGCCCCAGCATTTT.

J is TRBJ2-1 and V is TRBV18, with D perhaps matching TRBD1 (8 bases). V lost 0 bases, J lost 6 bases, and 18 bases lay in between. Germline V CDR1 and CDR2: KGHSH, LQKENI. The CDR3 is made up of 17 amino acids. This CDR3 is CASSPPTGAPGGNEQFF. In nucleotides, the CDR3 is TGTGCCAGCTCACCACCGACAGGGGCCCCGGGGGGCAATGAGCAGTTCTTC.

This chain links TRBV12-3 or TRBV12-4 with TRBJ2-1; no clear D. V was trimmed by 7 bases and J by 5 bases, leaving 12 bases between them. This CDR3 is 13 amino acids long. CDR3 DNA sequence: TGTGCCAGCACCCGCTCTTGGGACAATGAGCAGTTCTTC. Translating gives CASTRSWDNEQFF.

CDR3 sequence: CASSYSQRGEETQYF. The CDR3 nucleotides are TGTGCCAGCAGTTACTCCCAGCGGGGAGAAGAGACCCAGTACTTC. The chain uses TRBV6-2 or TRBV6-3 and TRBJ2-5, with 7 bases fitting TRBD2. Germline V gene sequence: CDR1 MNHEY, CDR2 SVGEGT. The junction had 4 bases not matched to a gene; V was cut back by 0 bases and J by 3 bases. The CDR3 totals 15 residues.

The chain carries TRBV7-9 and TRBJ1-1; 7 bases match TRBD1. The CDR3 sequence is 16 residues long. Germline CDR1 and CDR2: SEHNR and FQNEAQ (reference sequence). V was clipped by 1 base and J by 4 bases; unmatched bases: 9. The CDR3 DNA is TGTGCCAGCAGCTTAGGTCCAGGGGGTCGGGGCACTGAAGCTTTCTTT. Amino acid sequence: CASSLGPGGRGTEAFF.

This chain links TRBV6-5 with TRBJ1-5; D uncertain. The germline V and J ends were trimmed by 5 bases and 0 bases, with 8 bases remaining between them. Germline CDR1 is MNHEY and CDR2 is SVGAGI. This CDR3 contains 14 residues. CDR3 loop: CASSPRSSNQPQHF. In nucleotides, the CDR3 is TGTGCCAGCAGTCCACGGTCTAGCAATCAGCCCCAGCATTTT.

The genes are TRBV6-5 and TRBJ2-1, with D perhaps matching TRBD1 (6 bases). Trimming shortened V by 5 bases and J by 8 bases, and 13 bases separated the two germline ends. The CDR3 covers 13 residues. Germline CDR1 and CDR2: MNHEY and SVGAGI. CDR3 in DNA: TGTGCCAGCAGTCGCCGGGACACCGATGAGCAGTTCTTC. Translation: CASSRRDTDEQFF.

This chain connects TRBV20-1 to TRBJ1-1; TRBD1 is a possible D gene (5 bases). CDR1 and CDR2 from the germline V gene are DFQATT and SNEGSKA (reference sequence). V lost 7 bases and J lost 5, with 11 bases in between. CDR3 length equals 11 residues. The CDR3 DNA reads as TGCAGTGTTGCGGGGGATACTGAAGCTTTCTTT. It codes for CSVAGDTEAFF.

A few counts support this clone. The genes are TRBV5-6 and TRBJ2-1; the D gene is possibly TRBD1 (6 bases). The germline V and J ends were trimmed by 2 bases and 4 bases, with 10 bases remaining between them. There are 14 residues in the CDR3. Germline-derived CDR1 and CDR2 are SGHDT and YYEEEE. In DNA, the CDR3 is TGTGCCAGCAGCTTACAGGGAAGTTACAATGAGCAGTTCTTC. This sequence encodes CASSLQGSYNEQFF.

V usage is TRBV15 and J usage is TRBJ1-3; D may be TRBD1 (5 bases). Germline V gene data show CDR1 as LNHNV and CDR2 as YYDKDF (reference sequence). The CDR3 loop spans 13 amino acids. V gave up 3 bases and J gave up 7 bases, with 10 bases separating them. CDR3 loop: CATSSTNRNTIYF. CDR3 coding DNA: TGTGCCACCAGCAGCACTAACAGGAACACCATATATTTT. Full variable domain (outside the CDR3, taken from reference TRBV15 and TRBJ1-3): DAMVIQNPRYQVTQFGKPVTLSCSQTLNHNVMYWYQQKSSQAPKLLFHYYDKDFNNEADTPDNFQSRRPNTSFCFLDIRSPGLGDTAMYLCATSSTNRNTIYFGEGSWLTVV.

This clone has only a few counts. The chain joins TRBV5-1 to TRBJ1-6, with 7 bases lining up with TRBD1. V was clipped by 4 bases and J by 5 bases; unmatched bases: 9. Germline V lookup: CDR1 SGHRS, CDR2 YFSETQ. This CDR3 comprises 16 residues. This CDR3 reads CASSQGRDSNNSPLHF. In DNA, the CDR3 is TGCGCCAGCAGCCAAGGCCGGGACAGTAATAATTCACCCCTCCACTTT. Variable domain in full (rest from reference TRBV5-1 and TRBJ1-6): KAGVTQTPRYLIKTRGQQVTLSCSPISGHRSVSWYQQTPGQGLQFLFEYFSETQRNKGNFPGRFSGRQFSNSRSEMNVSTLELGDSALYLCASSQGRDSNNSPLHFGNGTRLTVT.

This chain links TRBV7-9 with TRBJ1-2, with 7 bases that match TRBD1. The CDR3 length is 15 residues. V was pared by 5 bases and J by 4 bases, with 10 bases of the junction left unmatched. The V gene's germline CDR1 is SEHNR and CDR2 FQNEAQ (reference sequence). This chain's CDR3 is CASSQGDFGPYGYTF. CDR3 nucleotides: TGTGCCAGCAGCCAGGGGGACTTTGGACCCTATGGCTACACCTTC.

The genes are TRBV5-4 and TRBJ2-5; 9 nucleotides align to TRBD2. The V gene end was trimmed by 0 bases and the J gene end by 1 base; junction bases not matched to a gene: 7. The CDR3 consists of 17 residues. Germline V lookup: CDR1 SGHNT, CDR2 YYREEE (reference sequence). CDR3 coding DNA: TGTGCCAGCAGCTTGGGGGTAGCGGGGGCCCTCCAAGAGACCCAGTACTTC. This sequence encodes CASSLGVAGALQETQYF.

The V call is TRBV4-1, the J call TRBJ2-5; possible D gene TRBD2, 6 bases. The germline V gene encodes CDR1 MGHRA and CDR2 YSYEKL. The V gene lost 5 bases and the J gene lost 3 bases, with 10 bases spanning the gap. The CDR3 consists of 13 residues. This CDR3 reads CASSFGTEETQYF. The CDR3 bases are TGCGCCAGCAGCTTCGGGACTGAAGAGACCCAGTACTTC.

The chain joins TRBV2 to TRBJ1-2, with a possible D match to TRBD1 (5 bases). Trimming left V 6 bases short and J 1 base short, with 15 bases between. The CDR3 totals 15 residues. From germline, CDR1 is SNHLY and CDR2 FYNNEI. The CDR3 region has the DNA TGTGCCAGCAGAGACAGCGGAGGAGGTAACTATGGCTACACCTTC. The encoded protein is CASRDSGGGNYGYTF. Full variable domain (outside the CDR3, taken from reference TRBV2 and TRBJ1-2): EPEVTQTPSHQVTQMGQEVILRCVPISNHLYFYWYRQILGQKVEFLVSFYNNEISEKSEIFDDQFSVERPDGSNFTLKIRSTKLEDSAMYFCASRDSGGGNYGYTFGSGTRLTVV.

Notes on this clone: The sample has other DNA sequences that encode this CDR3 too. The gene calls are TRBV6-5 and TRBJ2-5; the D is unclear. V lost 5 bases and J 5 bases, leaving 3 bases between the germline ends. Germline loops: CDR1 MNHEY, CDR2 SVGAGI. This CDR3 has 10 residues. CDR3 nucleotides: TGTGCCAGCAGTCTGGAGACCCAGTACTTC. It is translated as CASSLETQYF.

The gene calls are TRBV15 and TRBJ2-3; 10 bases fit TRBD2. This CDR3 region has 18 residues. Germline V gene data show CDR1 as LNHNV and CDR2 as YYDKDF (reference sequence). J gave up 0 bases and V 0 bases, and 6 bases lay outside the gene matches. The CDR3 coding sequence is TGTGCCACCAGCAGAGACCATAGCGGGGGGTCTAGCACAGATACGCAGTATTTT. Translated, it gives CATSRDHSGGSSTDTQYF. Full variable domain (rest looked up from reference TRBV15 and TRBJ2-3): DAMVIQNPRYQVTQFGKPVTLSCSQTLNHNVMYWYQQKSSQAPKLLFHYYDKDFNNEADTPDNFQSRRPNTSFCFLDIRSPGLGDTAMYLCATSRDHSGGSSTDTQYFGPGTRLTVL.

The V call is TRBV6-2 or TRBV6-3, the J call TRBJ2-2; D is perhaps TRBD2 (5 bases). Trimming removed 5 bases from V and 3 bases from J, with 28 bases in between. CDR1 MNHEY and CDR2 SVGEGT come from the germline V gene. The length of the CDR3 is 20 residues. The CDR3 DNA is TGTGCCAGCAGTCCCCTACGGGATTTGCGCTTGAGGGTGGACACCGGGGAGCTGTTTTTT. The encoded protein is CASSPLRDLRLRVDTGELFF.

The table lists this clone with a count of one. The V gene is TRBV10-3, the J gene TRBJ1-5, with 12 bases lining up with TRBD1. The J segment lost 7 bases and the V segment lost 4 bases, leaving 5 bases of the junction unmatched. The CDR3 runs 15 residues. Germline-derived CDR1 and CDR2 are ENHRY and SYGVKD. CDR3 residues: CAISGGQGAIQPQHF. CDR3 coding DNA: TGTGCCATCAGTGGGGGACAGGGGGCCATCCAGCCCCAGCATTTT.